A single sample gave rise to the 16 T cell receptor beta chains below, sequenced in a study of molecular identifiers for immune sequencing clone quantification. TCRdb recomputed calls from the PCR reads with MiXCR, one row per CDR3 protein. The repertoire includes under 100,000 distinct CDR3 sequences, roughly 23% of them detected once, and 0.75% to 0.9% sits in the top ten. What was sequenced was naive CD8+ T cells from blood, with Jurkat cell RNA spiked in. Noted subset: FACS-sorted CD8+CD4-CCR7+CD45RA+ naive T cells. The origin of the receptors is a human donor in good health. Some libraries in this study had Jurkat cell RNA spiked in.

The V call is TRBV11-3, the J call TRBJ1-5; D gene ambiguous. Germline lookup yields CDR1 SGHNT and CDR2 YENEEA. V was clipped by 5 bases and J by 8 bases, with 19 bases between them. The length of the CDR3 is 15 residues. In nucleotides, the CDR3 is TGTGCCAGCAGCGTAATCGGAACCGGCGACAAGCCCCAGCATTTT. It translates to CASSVIGTGDKPQHF. The whole variable domain, filled in from reference TRBV11-3 and TRBJ1-5, reads EAGVVQSPRYKIIEKKQPVAFWCNPISGHNTLYWYLQNLGQGPELLIRYENEEAVDDSQLPKDRFSAERLKGVDSTLKIQPAELGDSAVYLCASSVIGTGDKPQHFGDGTRLSIL.

Worth noting for this clonotype: One end of the junction varies from germline; a read error may be responsible. The chain has TRBV11-2 and TRBJ2-1, with 10 bases lining up with TRBD2. CDR1 and CDR2 from the germline V gene are SGHAT and FQNNGV. This CDR3 is built from 17 residues. CDR3 sequence: CASSVDSGGNSYNEQFF. The CDR3 DNA sequence: TGTGCCAGCAGCGTAGATAGCGGGGGGAACTCCTACAATGAGCAGTTCTTC.

This clonotype was recorded at least ten times. The chain carries TRBV7-2 and TRBJ2-7; D gene unclear. The CDR3 covers 12 residues. V was pared by 5 bases and J by 2 bases, with 7 bases between. Germline V lookup: CDR1 SGHTA, CDR2 FQGNSA. This CDR3 is CASSPSTYEQYF. The CDR3 nucleotides are TGTGCCAGCAGCCCGAGCACCTACGAGCAGTACTTC. Combining the CDR3 with reference TRBV7-2 and TRBJ2-7 gives the whole variable domain GAGVSQSPSNKVTEKGKDVELRCDPISGHTALYWYRQSLGQGLEFLIYFQGNSAPDKSGLPSDRFSAERTGGSVSTLTIQRTQQEDSAVYLCASSPSTYEQYFGPGTRLTVT.

This clonotype was counted many times. The genes are TRBV6-2 or TRBV6-3 and TRBJ2-7; D call uncertain. V was shortened by 8 bases and J by 6 bases, with 14 bases between the two germline ends. The V gene's germline CDR1 is MNHEY and CDR2 SVGEGT. CDR3 length: 12 amino acids. The CDR3 reads CASGTWVSEQYF. Here the CDR3 DNA reads TGTGCCAGCGGCACTTGGGTTTCCGAGCAGTACTTC.

This clonotype was recorded at least ten times. The V call is TRBV28, the J call TRBJ2-5; 7 nucleotides agree with TRBD1. With V trimmed by 6 bases and J by 4 bases, 14 bases remained unmatched. The CDR3 extends over 16 amino acids. The germline V gene has CDR1 MDHEN and CDR2 SYDVKM. CDR3 bases: TGTGCCAGCAGCAACGACAGGGTGGCCGGGGTAGAGACCCAGTACTTC. Amino acid sequence: CASSNDRVAGVETQYF.

This clonotype was seen repeatedly, ten times or more. The rearrangement links TRBV7-9 to TRBJ2-7, with 9 bases identical to TRBD2. This CDR3 is built from 14 residues. V shed 4 bases, J shed 6 bases, and the junction held 7 bases outside the gene matches. In germline, CDR1 is SEHNR, CDR2 FQNEAQ (reference sequence). The CDR3 DNA sequence: TGTGCCAGCAGCTCGCCCGGGACTAGCTCCGAGCAGTACTTC. The encoded protein is CASSSPGTSSEQYF.

The table lists this clonotype with many counts. The chain combines TRBV28 with TRBJ2-5, with D maybe TRBD2 (6 bases). Germline CDR1 is MDHEN and CDR2 is SYDVKM. V dropped 6 bases and J dropped 1 base, with 18 bases sitting between them. This CDR3 is 16 amino acids long. CDR3 sequence reads: CASRTTRFFPQETQYF. CDR3 DNA sequence: TGTGCCAGCAGGACGACTAGATTTTTCCCCCAAGAGACCCAGTACTTC.

This chain links TRBV20-1 with TRBJ2-7; D may be TRBD2 (5 bases). Trimming cost V 1 base and J 5 bases, with 15 bases left between them. Germline lookup yields CDR1 DFQATT and CDR2 SNEGSKA (reference sequence). CDR3 length: 14 amino acids. CDR3 sequence: CSARGPGRGNEQYF. In DNA, the CDR3 is TGCAGTGCTAGAGGCCCCGGACGGGGTAACGAGCAGTACTTC.

A few counts support this clonotype. The genes are TRBV6-2 or TRBV6-3 and TRBJ1-4; a weak D match, TRBD1 (5 bases). CDR3 size: 12 residues. The germline CDR1 and CDR2 sequences are MNHEY and SVGEGT. Trimming pared 2 bases from V and 14 bases from J, leaving 12 bases between. CDR3 region: CASSYPTGDLFF. CDR3 nucleotides: TGTGCCAGCAGTTACCCGACCGGGGACCTGTTTTTT.

This clonotype was recorded at least ten times. J is TRBJ2-7 and V is TRBV28; TRBD2 is a possible D gene (6 bases). There are 14 residues in the CDR3. CDR1 is MDHEN, CDR2 SYDVKM, per germline. Trimming took 8 bases from V and 2 from J, leaving 16 bases between them. The CDR3, as DNA: TGTGCCAGCTATAGGAGGGGTAGCCCCTACGAGCAGTACTTC. Its protein is CASYRRGSPYEQYF.

The table lists this clonotype with a few counts. The chain couples TRBV3-1 to TRBJ2-2, with a weak D call TRBD2 (5 bases). Trimming stripped 2 bases from V and 0 bases from J, with 7 bases between. The CDR3 spans 15 residues. In germline, CDR1 is LGHDT, CDR2 YNNKEL (reference sequence). As DNA, the CDR3 is TGTGCCAGCAGCCAATTGACTACGAACACCGGGGAGCTGTTTTTT. It translates to CASSQLTTNTGELFF.

There are many counts of this clonotype. V and J are TRBV19 and TRBJ2-7; 10 bases line up with TRBD1. This CDR3 has 15 residues. Trimming cost V 3 bases and J 5 bases; bases outside gene matches: 7. Germline V gene data show CDR1 as LNHDA and CDR2 as SQIVND (reference sequence). Here the CDR3 DNA reads TGTGCCAGTAGTATGGGGGACAGGGGTGTTGACGAGCAGTACTTC. It specifies CASSMGDRGVDEQYF.

This clonotype was seen more than once but under ten times. The rearrangement uses TRBV6-1 and TRBJ1-1; 7 bases are shared with TRBD1. Germline assignment: CDR1 MNHNS and CDR2 SASEGT. V shed 3 bases, J shed 2 bases, and the junction held 6 bases outside the gene matches. The CDR3 totals 15 residues. CDR3 bases: TGTGCCAGCAGTGACCCCGCAGGGGGAAACACTGAAGCTTTCTTT. This encodes CASSDPAGGNTEAFF.

This clonotype has ten or more counts. The gene calls are TRBV7-9 and TRBJ1-2, with D possibly TRBD1 on 5 matching bases. Trimming cost V 2 bases and J 8 bases, with 9 bases left between them. The CDR3 sequence is 12 residues long. The germline CDR1 and CDR2 sequences are SEHNR and FQNEAQ (reference sequence). The CDR3, as DNA: TGTGCCAGCAGCTTATTCAGGGAAGGCTACACCTTC. Amino acid sequence: CASSLFREGYTF.

In this sample, this clonotype turned up a few times. The chain uses TRBV2 and TRBJ1-3; D uncertain. CDR1 is SNHLY and CDR2 is FYNNEI in the germline V gene. The CDR3 spans 15 residues. The V end lost 4 bases, the J end lost 0 bases, and 10 bases lay between the germline ends. CDR3 residues: CASSGDTVSGNTIYF. The CDR3 nucleotides read TGTGCCAGCAGTGGAGACACCGTCTCTGGAAACACCATATATTTT. The variable domain in full, with the rest retrieved from reference TRBV2 and TRBJ1-3, is EPEVTQTPSHQVTQMGQEVILRCVPISNHLYFYWYRQILGQKVEFLVSFYNNEISEKSEIFDDQFSVERPDGSNFTLKIRSTKLEDSAMYFCASSGDTVSGNTIYFGEGSWLTVV.

The chain carries TRBV12-3 or TRBV12-4 and TRBJ2-1, with 9 bases aligning to TRBD2. The CDR3 is 15 amino acids. The V and J ends lost 6 bases and 7 bases, in that order; junction bases with no gene match: 10. CDR3 bases: TGTGCCAGCAGCAGCGGACTAGCGAGGGGGAATGAGCAGTTCTTC. Translation: CASSSGLARGNEQFF.